Listed below are T cell receptor beta chains from one sample, sequenced in a study of control samples from healthy donors and cancer patients. Generated by immunoSEQ multiplex PCR, the TCRdb table keeps only in-frame clones and is missing some. Found here are approximately 110,000 clones, 80% to 90% of them singletons; the top ten hold around 17%. Sequences were obtained from blood. These receptors were obtained from a woman aged 45 to 65 in good health. CDR3s include the opening cysteine and the closing phenylalanine or tryptophan. A D gene is named only where the DNA matches it firmly. Clone size is stated in some rows and not others, as once, few, many or a class when expanded.

V gene	clone size	D gene	J gene	CDR3 protein	CDR3 DNA
TRBV11-3	NA	NA	TRBJ2-7	CASSSPPRHEQYF	TGTGCCAGCAGCTCCCCCCCCAGGCACGAGCAGTACTTC
TRBV9	NA	TRBD2	TRBJ2-7	CASSVGSSPSGGKGYEQYF	TGTGCCAGCAGCGTAGGCTCGTCACCTAGCGGGGGTAAGGGCTACGAGCAGTACTTC
TRBV5-5	NA	NA	TRBJ2-3	CASSSTLGRTDTQYF	TGTGCCAGCAGCTCCACGCTAGGCAGGACAGATACGCAGTATTTT
TRBV4-3	NA	TRBD2	TRBJ2-1	CASSQDVPGVSGTPNEQFF	TGCGCCAGCAGCCAAGATGTCCCTGGGGTCAGCGGGACCCCCAATGAGCAGTTCTTC
TRBV2	once	NA	TRBJ2-6	CASSDGGHGANVLTF	TGTGCCAGCAGTGATGGGGGGCACGGGGCCAACGTCCTGACTTTC
TRBV7-3	NA	NA	TRBJ1-6	CASSPTPNSPLHF	TGTGCCAGCAGCCCCACGCCTAATTCACCCCTCCACTTT
TRBV27	NA	TRBD1	TRBJ1-1	CASSSRDRAREITEAFF	TGTGCCAGCAGTTCCCGCGACAGGGCCCGGGAGATTACTGAAGCTTTCTTT
TRBV24-1	NA	NA	TRBJ2-3	CATSVLSGDTQYF	TGTGCCACCTCGGTTTTGTCAGGGGATACGCAGTATTTT
TRBV5-6	NA	NA	TRBJ1-6	CASSLGVGLSPLHF	TGTGCCAGCAGCTTGGGGGTAGGGTTGTCACCCCTCCACTTT
TRBV3-1/TRBV3-2	NA	TRBD2	TRBJ2-4	CASLRASGILNIQYF	TGTGCCAGCCTCCGGGCTAGCGGGATCCTTAACATTCAGTACTTC
TRBV21-1	NA	NA	TRBJ2-7	CASGARVYEQYF	TGTGCCAGCGGGGCACGGGTGTACGAGCAGTACTTC
TRBV5-6	NA	NA	TRBJ1-1	CASRSSAEAFF	TGTGCCAGCAGATCGAGTGCTGAAGCTTTCTTT
TRBV7-9	NA	NA	TRBJ2-6	CASSREVLNVLTF	TGTGCCAGCAGCCGTGAGGTCCTCAACGTCCTGACTTTC
TRBV6-5	NA	NA	TRBJ1-1	CASSTRDLNTEAFF	TGTGCCAGCAGCACTCGGGACCTGAACACTGAAGCTTTCTTT
TRBV27	NA	NA	TRBJ2-1	CASSPGTPINEQFF	TGTGCCAGCAGTCCCGGGACGCCCATCAATGAGCAGTTCTTC
TRBV9	NA	NA	TRBJ2-4	CASSRTLYVLAKNIQYF	TGTGCCAGCAGCAGGACCTTGTACGTACTAGCCAAAAACATTCAGTACTTC
TRBV5-4	NA	NA	TRBJ2-3	CASSLDRRTDTQYF	TGTGCCAGCAGCTTGGACAGGAGAACAGATACGCAGTATTTT
TRBV18	NA	NA	TRBJ2-2	CASSPPRSILGGELFF	TGTGCCAGCTCACCACCACGGTCGATCCTTGGCGGGGAGCTGTTTTTT
TRBV10-3	NA	NA	TRBJ2-7	CAISETNWTGSSYEQYF	TGTGCCATCAGTGAGACAAACTGGACTGGGAGCTCCTACGAGCAGTACTTC
TRBV12-5	NA	TRBD1	TRBJ1-5	CASGPGQGNQPQHF	TGTGCTAGTGGCCCGGGACAGGGGAATCAGCCCCAGCATTTT
TRBV12-3/TRBV12-4	NA	NA	TRBJ1-6	CASSFNQRALHF	TGTGCCAGCAGTTTTAATCAGAGGGCTCTCCACTTT
TRBV30	NA	TRBD1	TRBJ2-7	CAWREGQVGIYEQYF	TGTGCCTGGAGGGAGGGACAGGTGGGGATCTACGAGCAGTACTTC
TRBV19	NA	NA	TRBJ2-1	CASSVYNEQFF	TGTGCCAGTAGTGTCTACAATGAGCAGTTCTTC
TRBV12-3/TRBV12-4	NA	NA	TRBJ1-5	CASRIRNQPQHF	TGTGCCAGCAGAATTAGAAATCAGCCCCAGCATTTT
TRBV4-1	NA	TRBD1	TRBJ1-4	CASSRTGIVNEKLFF	TGCGCCAGCAGCCGGACAGGAATAGTCAATGAAAAACTGTTTTTT
TRBV30	once	NA	TRBJ2-7	CAWSTGREQYF	TGTGCCTGGAGTACAGGGCGCGAGCAGTACTTC
TRBV19	NA	NA	TRBJ1-5	CASSISPEYWPQHF	TGTGCCAGTAGTATAAGTCCGGAATATTGGCCCCAGCATTTT
TRBV21-1	NA	NA	TRBJ2-6	CASSFRSGSLEANVLTF	TGTGCCAGCAGCTTTCGGTCCGGGTCCCTGGAGGCCAACGTCCTGACTTTC
TRBV24-1	NA	TRBD2	TRBJ2-1	CATFTSADEQFF	TGTGCCACCTTCACTAGCGCCGATGAGCAGTTCTTC
TRBV29-1	NA	NA	TRBJ1-1	CSVDVTLNTEAFF	TGCAGCGTTGACGTCACTTTGAACACTGAAGCTTTCTTT
TRBV14	NA	TRBD1	TRBJ1-3	CASSPGQGKTGNTIYF	TGTGCCAGCAGCCCGGGACAGGGAAAGACTGGAAACACCATATATTTT
TRBV19	NA	TRBD2	TRBJ2-5	CASRRLAGGKETQYF	TGTGCCAGCCGCAGACTAGCGGGAGGCAAAGAGACCCAGTACTTC
TRBV19	NA	NA	TRBJ1-2	CASSDMRAIRIYGYTF	TGTGCCAGTAGTGACATGAGGGCAATCCGGATCTATGGCTACACCTTC
TRBV27	NA	TRBD2	TRBJ2-3	CASNTRSGRTDTQYF	TGTGCCAGCAACACACGGAGCGGGAGAACAGATACGCAGTATTTT
TRBV10-2	NA	NA	TRBJ2-3	CASSESSDTQYF	TGCGCCAGCAGTGAGTCTTCGGATACGCAGTATTTT
TRBV9	NA	TRBD1	TRBJ2-3	CASSVGQGVGDTQYF	TGTGCCAGCAGCGTCGGACAGGGGGTTGGAGATACGCAGTATTTT
TRBV29-1	NA	TRBD1	TRBJ1-2	CSVADRGYGYTF	TGCAGCGTAGCAGACAGGGGCTATGGCTACACCTTC
TRBV7-3	NA	NA	TRBJ2-1	CASSDSGTSYNEQFF	TGTGCCAGCAGCGACTCCGGGACATCCTACAATGAGCAGTTCTTC
TRBV20-1	NA	NA	TRBJ1-4	CSATVIEKLFF	TGCAGTGCTACAGTGATTGAGAAACTGTTTTTT
TRBV7-2	NA	NA	TRBJ2-1	CASSLSSYYNEQFF	TGTGCCAGCAGCTTATCTAGTTACTACAATGAGCAGTTCTTC
TRBV6-5	once	NA	TRBJ1-5	CASSHGQTFNQPQHF	TGTGCCAGCAGCCATGGACAGACCTTCAATCAGCCCCAGCATTTT
TRBV19	NA	TRBD2	TRBJ2-1	CASTKGTSASNEQFF	TGTGCCAGTACCAAAGGGACTAGCGCCAGCAATGAGCAGTTCTTC
TRBV19	few	NA	TRBJ1-5	CASRLSNQPQHF	TGTGCCAGTAGACTTAGCAATCAGCCCCAGCATTTT
TRBV19	NA	NA	TRBJ2-5	CASSHLIARETQYF	TGTGCCAGCTCCCACCTCATAGCGCGGGAGACCCAGTACTTC
TRBV18	NA	NA	TRBJ1-2	CASSPSGAGYGYTF	TGTGCCAGCTCACCTTCCGGCGCGGGCTATGGCTACACCTTC